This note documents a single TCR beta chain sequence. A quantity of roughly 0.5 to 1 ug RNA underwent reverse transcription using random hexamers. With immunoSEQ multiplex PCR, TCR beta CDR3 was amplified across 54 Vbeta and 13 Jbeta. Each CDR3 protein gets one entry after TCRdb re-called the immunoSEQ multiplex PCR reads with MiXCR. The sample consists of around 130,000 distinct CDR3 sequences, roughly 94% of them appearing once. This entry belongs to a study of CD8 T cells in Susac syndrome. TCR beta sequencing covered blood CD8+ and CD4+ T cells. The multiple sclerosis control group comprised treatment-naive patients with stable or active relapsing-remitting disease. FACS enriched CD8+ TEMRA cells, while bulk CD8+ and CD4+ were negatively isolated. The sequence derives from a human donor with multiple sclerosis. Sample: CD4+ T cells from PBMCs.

The CDR3 reads CATSGTSSETQYF. CDR3 DNA sequence: TGTGCCACCAGCGGGACTAGCTCAGAGACCCAGTACTTC. The chain joins TRBV15 to TRBJ2-5; 9 bases fit TRBD2. Germline assignment: CDR1 LNHNV and CDR2 YYDKDF (reference sequence). The CDR3 contains 13 residues. V gave up 5 bases and J gave up 4 bases; unmatched junction bases: 2.